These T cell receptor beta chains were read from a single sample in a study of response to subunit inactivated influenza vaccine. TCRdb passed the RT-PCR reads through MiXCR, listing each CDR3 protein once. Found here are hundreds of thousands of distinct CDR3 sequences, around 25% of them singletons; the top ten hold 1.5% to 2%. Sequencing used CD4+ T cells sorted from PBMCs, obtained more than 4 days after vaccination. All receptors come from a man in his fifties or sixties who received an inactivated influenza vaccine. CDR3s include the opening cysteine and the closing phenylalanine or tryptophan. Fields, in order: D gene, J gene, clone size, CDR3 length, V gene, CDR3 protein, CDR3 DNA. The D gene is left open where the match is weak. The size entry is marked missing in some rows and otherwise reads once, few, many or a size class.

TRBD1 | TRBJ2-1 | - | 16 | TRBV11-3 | CASSLAGTGSYNEQFF | TGTGCCAGCAGCTTAGCCGGGACAGGATCCTACAATGAGCAGTTCTTC
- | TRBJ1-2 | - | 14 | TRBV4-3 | CASSTWGTGYGYTF | TGCGCCAGCAGCACATGGGGTACCGGCTATGGCTACACCTTC
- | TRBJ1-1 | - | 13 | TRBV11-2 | CASSQTSQAEAFF | TGTGCCAGCAGCCAAACCTCTCAGGCTGAAGCTTTCTTT
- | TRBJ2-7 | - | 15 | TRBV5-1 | CASSLDSGVLGEQYF | TGCGCCAGCAGCTTGGATTCTGGGGTTTTGGGGGAGCAGTACTTC
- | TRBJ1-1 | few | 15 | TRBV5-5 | CASSSSWGRGTEAFF | TGTGCCAGCAGCTCGAGCTGGGGTCGTGGCACTGAAGCTTTCTTT
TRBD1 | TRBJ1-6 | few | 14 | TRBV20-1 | CSAKQGAIGSPLHF | TGCAGTGCCAAACAGGGGGCCATAGGTTCACCCCTCCACTTT
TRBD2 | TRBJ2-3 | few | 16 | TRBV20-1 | CSARVLLAGVVDTQYF | TGCAGTGCTAGGGTCCTACTAGCGGGAGTGGTAGATACGCAGTATTTT
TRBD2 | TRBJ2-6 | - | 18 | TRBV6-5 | CASSTLAGGIPGANVLTF | TGTGCCAGCAGTACACTCGCGGGGGGGATACCTGGGGCCAACGTCCTGACTTTC
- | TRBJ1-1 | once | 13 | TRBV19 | CASSIIGAAEAFF | TGTGCCAGTAGTATCATCGGGGCGGCTGAAGCTTTCTTT
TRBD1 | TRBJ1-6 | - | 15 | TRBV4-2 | CASSQGTGLDSPLHF | TGTGCCAGCAGCCAGGGGACAGGGTTGGATTCACCCCTCCACTTT
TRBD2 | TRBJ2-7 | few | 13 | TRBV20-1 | CSALSRGGHEQYF | TGCAGTGCCCTAAGTCGGGGGGGGCACGAGCAGTACTTC
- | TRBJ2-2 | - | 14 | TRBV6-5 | CASSYSIGAGELFF | TGTGCCAGCAGTTACTCGATAGGGGCCGGGGAGCTGTTTTTT
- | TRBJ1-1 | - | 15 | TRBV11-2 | CASSLGVRGGTEAFF | TGTGCCAGCAGCTTAGGGGTCAGGGGAGGAACTGAAGCTTTCTTT
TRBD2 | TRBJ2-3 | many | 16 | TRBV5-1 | CASSPRTSGVTDTQYF | TGCGCCAGCAGCCCACGGACTAGCGGGGTCACAGATACGCAGTATTTT
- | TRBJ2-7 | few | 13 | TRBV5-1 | CASRLGSEHEQYF | TGCGCCAGCAGACTAGGGAGCGAGCACGAGCAGTACTTC
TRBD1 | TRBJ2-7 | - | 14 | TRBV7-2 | CASSTWTGGYEQYF | TGTGCCAGCAGCACCTGGACAGGGGGCTACGAGCAGTACTTC
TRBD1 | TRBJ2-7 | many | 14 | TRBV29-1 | CSVEGSGQIYEQYF | TGCAGCGTTGAAGGATCGGGACAGATCTACGAGCAGTACTTC
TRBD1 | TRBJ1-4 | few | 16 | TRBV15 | CATSRAPLQGSEKLFF | TGTGCCACCAGCAGAGCACCCTTACAGGGGAGCGAAAAACTGTTTTTT
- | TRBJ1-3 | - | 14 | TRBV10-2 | CASRQTGSGNTIYF | TGCGCCAGCAGACAAACAGGGTCTGGAAACACCATATATTTT
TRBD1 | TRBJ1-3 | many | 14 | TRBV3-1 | CASSPGTGGNTIYF | TGTGCCAGCAGCCCAGGGACAGGCGGAAACACCATATATTTT
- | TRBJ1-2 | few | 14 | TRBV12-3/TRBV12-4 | CATIKKEGFGGYTF | TGTGCCACCATCAAAAAAGAGGGGTTCGGTGGCTACACCTTC
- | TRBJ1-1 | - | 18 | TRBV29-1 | CSVEDVQLGVGGRTEAFF | TGCAGCGTTGAAGATGTCCAGTTGGGGGTAGGGGGGCGGACTGAAGCTTTCTTT
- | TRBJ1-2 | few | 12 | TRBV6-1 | CASSEVGNGYTF | TGTGCCAGCAGTGAAGTAGGGAACGGCTACACCTTC
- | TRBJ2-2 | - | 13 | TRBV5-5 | CASSLAYTGELFF | TGTGCCAGCAGCTTGGCGTACACCGGGGAGCTGTTTTTT
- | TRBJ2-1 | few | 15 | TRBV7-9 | CASSSSWFAYNEQFF | TGTGCCAGCAGCAGTAGCTGGTTTGCTTACAATGAGCAGTTCTTC
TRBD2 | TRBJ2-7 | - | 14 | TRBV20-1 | CSAITSGGAYEQYF | TGCAGTGCTATTACTAGCGGGGGGGCCTACGAGCAGTACTTC
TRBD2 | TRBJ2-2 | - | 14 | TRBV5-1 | CASGSSGNTGELFF | TGCGCCAGCGGTTCTAGCGGTAACACCGGGGAGCTGTTTTTT
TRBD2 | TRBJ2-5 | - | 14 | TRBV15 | CATRGLASSETQYF | TGTGCCACCAGGGGACTAGCCTCCAGTGAGACCCAGTACTTC
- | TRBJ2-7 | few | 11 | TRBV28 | CASSPGREQYF | TGTGCCAGCAGCCCCGGACGGGAGCAGTACTTC
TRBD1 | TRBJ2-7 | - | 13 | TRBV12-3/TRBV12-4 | CASSWGQGSEQYF | TGTGCCAGCAGTTGGGGACAGGGGAGCGAGCAGTACTTC
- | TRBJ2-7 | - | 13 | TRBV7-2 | CASSLEVHYEQYF | TGTGCCAGCAGCTTAGAGGTCCACTACGAGCAGTACTTC
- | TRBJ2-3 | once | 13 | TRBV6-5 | CASSYLRSDTQYF | TGTGCCAGCAGTTATCTGCGGTCAGATACGCAGTATTTT
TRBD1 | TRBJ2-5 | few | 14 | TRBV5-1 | CASSPTGGKETQYF | TGCGCCAGCAGCCCGACAGGGGGAAAAGAGACCCAGTACTTC
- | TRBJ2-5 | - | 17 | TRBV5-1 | CASSLESLRGASETQYF | TGCGCCAGCAGCTTGGAAAGTCTCCGGGGGGCTTCCGAGACCCAGTACTTC
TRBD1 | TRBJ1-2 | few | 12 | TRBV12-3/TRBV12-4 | CASSWDRGTLTF | TGTGCCAGCAGTTGGGACAGGGGAACTCTCACCTTC
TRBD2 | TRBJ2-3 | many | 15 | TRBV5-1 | CASSRTSGRADTQYF | TGCGCCAGCAGTCGGACTAGCGGGAGGGCAGATACGCAGTATTTT
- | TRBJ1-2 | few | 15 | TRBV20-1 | CSARTGPVALRGYTF | TGCAGTGCTAGAACCGGGCCAGTAGCGCTACGGGGCTACACCTTC